A single sample gave rise to the 21 T cell receptor beta chains below, sequenced in a study of cytomegalovirus exposure and HLA in healthy donors. PCR amplification relied on 60 Vbeta primers (plus 13 Jbeta primers). Method: immunoSEQ multiplex PCR; TCRdb's copy keeps in-frame clones and lacks some. The sample lists 95,000 to 100,000 clones; approximately 85% were seen once. The source material was PBMCs. The receptors stem from a man in his thirties or forties in good health and CMV-seronegative.

The chain links TRBV5-1 to TRBJ2-5; D remains ambiguous. In germline, CDR1 is SGHRS, CDR2 YFSETQ. Deletions cut 0 bases from V and 4 bases from J, with 4 bases between. CDR3 size: 12 residues. The DNA for the CDR3 is TGCGCCAGCAGCTTGGAAGCAGAGACCCAGTACTTC. It yields the protein CASSLEAETQYF.

V is TRBV7-8 and J is TRBJ2-7; the D gene is possibly TRBD1 (5 bases). Germline assignment: CDR1 SGHVS and CDR2 FQNEAQ. The CDR3 extends over 16 amino acids. The germline V and J ends were trimmed by 2 bases and 3 bases, with 17 bases remaining between them. CDR3 coding DNA: TGTGCCAGCAGCTTAACCTGGGGCTCAAATCTCTACGAGCAGTACTTC. Translating gives CASSLTWGSNLYEQYF.

The chain recombines TRBV4-1 with TRBJ2-1; D not resolved. The germline V gene encodes CDR1 MGHRA and CDR2 YSYEKL. The CDR3 is 12 residues long. The V gene lost 1 base and the J gene lost 6 bases, with 4 bases spanning the gap. The CDR3 DNA is TGCGCCAGCAGCCAAGTCGGCAATGAGCAGTTCTTC. It specifies CASSQVGNEQFF.

The CDR3 bases are TGTGCCAGCAGCTTGGGACAGATCTACGAGCAGTACTTC. Protein sequence: CASSLGQIYEQYF. V is TRBV7-2 and J is TRBJ2-7; TRBD1 agrees at 7 bases. Germline assignment: CDR1 SGHTA and CDR2 FQGNSA. CDR3 size: 13 residues. V trimming: 3 bases; J trimming: 3 bases; junction bases outside the gene matches: 2.

V gene TRBV5-5 combines with J gene TRBJ1-1; the match to TRBD1 covers 8 bases. This CDR3 region has 12 residues. V gave up 5 bases and J gave up 8 bases; unmatched junction bases: 5. Germline CDR1 SGHKS, CDR2 YYEKEE (reference sequence). The CDR3 DNA reads as TGTGCCAGCAGTTCCCGACAGGGGGAAGCTTTCTTT. This sequence encodes CASSSRQGEAFF.

The V and J genes are TRBV5-8 and TRBJ2-1; D might be TRBD2 (6 bases). This CDR3 is built from 11 residues. Germline CDR1 reads SGHTS; CDR2 reads YDEGEE. V dropped 6 bases and J dropped 10 bases, with 11 bases sitting between them. The chain's CDR3 is CASIQGLEQFF. The CDR3 coding sequence is TGTGCCAGCATTCAGGGACTGGAGCAGTTCTTC.

This chain links TRBV23-1 with TRBJ2-4; 7 bases line up with TRBD1. TRBV23-1 is sorted into the ORF group, with uncertain function. Unmatched junction bases numbered 10, after V lost 2 bases and J lost 3 bases. This CDR3 comprises 17 residues. CDR3 DNA: TGCGCCAGCAGTCAACACCCCCCTGGGACAGTCAAAAACATTCAGTACTTC. Protein product: CASSQHPPGTVKNIQYF.

The chain employs TRBV28 and TRBJ2-7, with a possible D match to TRBD1 (6 bases). The germline V and J ends were trimmed by 6 bases and 0 bases, with 18 bases remaining between them. Germline V CDR1 and CDR2: MDHEN, SYDVKM. CDR3 length: 16 residues. Here the CDR3 DNA reads TGTGCCAGCAGCCTCCATTTGACAGGCAGCTCCTACGAGCAGTACTTC. It yields the protein CASSLHLTGSSYEQYF.

In this sample, this clone turned up a few times. This chain uses TRBV30 with TRBJ2-4; D is possibly TRBD1 (6 bases). The CDR3 consists of 16 residues. V lost 2 bases and J 3 bases, leaving 17 bases between the germline ends. Germline-derived CDR1 and CDR2 are GTSNPN and SVGIG (reference sequence). The CDR3 is CAWSIGDTRGKNIQYF. The CDR3 DNA follows: TGTGCCTGGAGTATTGGGGACACCCGAGGCAAAAACATTCAGTACTTC.

CDR3 sequence reads: CASSRGGGDNYGYTF. CDR3 nucleotide sequence: TGTGCCAGCAGCCGGGGTGGAGGGGATAACTATGGCTACACCTTC. The rearrangement links TRBV7-3 to TRBJ1-2, with D tentatively TRBD1 (5 bases). The CDR3 has 15 residues. Trimming cost V 5 bases and J 1 base, with 14 bases left between them. CDR1 and CDR2 from the germline V gene are SGHTA and FQGTGA.

This clone was detected a few times. CDR3: CASSPGVGGTGELFF. The CDR3 DNA is TGTGCCAGCAGCCCCGGGGTGGGAGGGACCGGGGAGCTGTTTTTT. This chain connects TRBV9 to TRBJ2-2, with 7 positions matching TRBD2. This CDR3 region has 15 residues. Germline assignment: CDR1 SGDLS and CDR2 YYNGEE. Germline trimming cut 4 bases from V and 5 bases from J; bases unmatched to any gene: 8.

The chain carries TRBV6-5 and TRBJ1-4; the D gene is possibly TRBD1 (6 bases). This CDR3 has 14 amino acids. In germline, CDR1 is MNHEY, CDR2 SVGAGI. Trimming shortened V by 6 bases and J by 11 bases, and 19 bases separated the two germline ends. The CDR3 loop reads CASSDGGGPGKLFF. DNA of the CDR3: TGTGCCAGCAGCGATGGGGGGGGCCCGGGGAAACTGTTTTTT.

This chain links TRBV10-3 with TRBJ1-3; TRBD1 matches 7 bases. Germline trimming cut 6 bases from V and 4 bases from J; bases unmatched to any gene: 12. CDR3 size: 16 residues. Germline CDR1 reads ENHRY; CDR2 reads SYGVKD. In DNA, the CDR3 is TGTGCCATCAGCTCGAGGAGGGGGCAGTCCGGAAACACCATATATTTT. Residues: CAISSRRGQSGNTIYF.

This clone appeared once. This chain joins TRBV9 and TRBJ1-4, with 9 positions matching TRBD1. The CDR3 runs 18 residues. V lost 0 bases, J lost 5 bases, and 11 bases stayed unmatched. The germline V gene has CDR1 SGDLS and CDR2 YYNGEE. The CDR3 loop is CASSVAGTGSTRNEKLFF. CDR3 nucleotides: TGTGCCAGCAGCGTAGCCGGGACAGGGTCTACCCGAAATGAAAAACTGTTTTTT.

The rearrangement joins TRBV7-9 to TRBJ1-1; the match to TRBD1 covers 7 bases. Germline V gene data show CDR1 as SEHNR and CDR2 as FQNEAQ (reference sequence). The ends lost 3 bases at V and 4 bases at J; junction bases unmatched: 2. CDR3 length: 13 amino acids. This chain's CDR3 is CASSLGQSTEAFF. Written as DNA, the CDR3 is TGTGCCAGCAGCTTGGGACAGTCCACTGAAGCTTTCTTT.

The V gene is TRBV30, the J gene TRBJ2-1; 10 nucleotides align to TRBD1. The CDR3 length is 14 residues. V shed 2 bases and J 4 bases; nucleotides not matched to a gene: 2. Looked up from germline, CDR1 is GTSNPN and CDR2 is SVGIG (reference sequence). DNA for the CDR3: TGTGCCTGGAGTAGGACAGGGGGTTACAATGAGCAGTTCTTC. Amino acid sequence: CAWSRTGGYNEQFF.

The V gene is TRBV4-3, the J gene TRBJ2-7, with D uncertain. CDR1 and CDR2 from the germline V gene are LGHNA and YSLEER. V was trimmed by 1 base and J by 2 bases, leaving 21 bases between them. CDR3 length equals 18 residues. CDR3 sequence reads: CASSQGALGRQATYEQYF. The CDR3 bases are TGCGCCAGCAGCCAAGGTGCGCTTGGTCGGCAGGCCACCTACGAGCAGTACTTC.

The J gene is TRBJ2-3, the V gene TRBV30; 13 positions match TRBD2. The length of the CDR3 is 16 residues. Germline V CDR1 and CDR2: GTSNPN, SVGIG (reference sequence). Losses at the gene ends were 5 bases for V and 6 bases for J; bases not matched to a gene: 11. The CDR3 is CAWGGLAGHSGDTQYF. The DNA for the CDR3 is TGTGCCTGGGGGGGACTAGCGGGACATTCGGGCGATACGCAGTATTTT.

This sequence joins TRBV9 and TRBJ1-1, with D possibly TRBD1 on 5 matching bases. The germline V gene encodes CDR1 SGDLS and CDR2 YYNGEE. The CDR3 has 16 amino acids. V was clipped by 0 bases and J by 3 bases, with 15 bases between them. The CDR3 loop is CASSVESGAGDTEAFF. Here the CDR3 DNA reads TGTGCCAGCAGCGTAGAATCTGGGGCGGGGGACACTGAAGCTTTCTTT.

This sequence joins TRBV5-1 and TRBJ2-3; 7 bases map to TRBD2. Losses at the gene ends were 1 base for V and 1 base for J; bases not matched to a gene: 9. Germline values: CDR1 SGHRS, CDR2 YFSETQ. This CDR3 region has 17 residues. Here the CDR3 DNA reads TGCGCCAGCAGCTTGTCCACTAGCGAGTGGGGCACAGATACGCAGTATTTT. The encoded protein is CASSLSTSEWGTDTQYF.

CDR3 protein: CASSASGTSRDEQFF. CDR3 sequence (DNA): TGTGCCAGTAGTGCCTCCGGGACTTCCCGCGATGAGCAGTTCTTC. This sequence joins TRBV19 and TRBJ2-1, with D possibly TRBD2 on 6 matching bases. The CDR3 totals 15 residues. CDR1 is LNHDA, CDR2 SQIVND, per germline (reference sequence). Trimming stripped 5 bases from V and 8 bases from J, with 19 bases between.